A single sample is the source of the 29 T cell receptor beta chains below, sequenced in a study of regulatory T cells in long-lasting Graves disease. The time point denotes: persistent/refractory GD, antithyroid drugs over 5 years with positive TRAb. There was RNA extracted from PBMCs, and the TCR library was made from it. Researchers made TCR beta libraries by using iRepertoire HTBI primers and running Arm-PCR on CDR3 regions. From the multiplex PCR reads, TCRdb called clonotypes with MiXCR, one entry per CDR3 protein. The sample carries 350,000 to 450,000 distinct CDR3 sequences, roughly 23% recorded once. The sequences come from peripheral blood mononuclear cells (PBMCs), collected when the disease was refractory, from a patient treated with antithyroid drugs. The receptors come from a female donor with Graves disease.

This clonotype came up a few times. The chain couples TRBV25-1 to TRBJ1-1; possibly TRBD1 for D (5 bases). The CDR3 consists of 17 residues. CDR1 is MGHDK and CDR2 is SYGVNS in the germline V gene. V lost 4 bases and J lost 0, with 18 bases in between. CDR3 loop: CASSARGGMSLNTEAFF. For the CDR3, the DNA is TGTGCCAGCAGTGCAAGGGGCGGTATGTCGTTGAACACTGAAGCTTTCTTT.

The chain recombines TRBV4-1 with TRBJ2-5, with D tentatively TRBD2 (6 bases). V was shortened by 1 base and J by 0 bases, with 9 bases between the two germline ends. The CDR3 is made up of 15 amino acids. CDR1 is MGHRA and CDR2 is YSYEKL in the germline V gene. The CDR3, as DNA: TGCGCCAGCAGCCAAGTCCCGGGAGACCAAGAGACCCAGTACTTC. Its protein is CASSQVPGDQETQYF.

This clonotype was detected ten times or more. The chain employs TRBV28 and TRBJ2-7; 7 bases agree with TRBD2. The V and J ends lost 8 bases and 3 bases, in that order; junction bases with no gene match: 1. Per germline, CDR1 MDHEN and CDR2 SYDVKM. The CDR3 extends over 11 amino acids. Here the CDR3 DNA reads TGTGCCAGCCGGGGGGACTACGAGCAGTACTTC. Protein product: CASRGDYEQYF.

Ten or more counts support this clonotype. This CDR3 is CASSFVAGEEKLFF. The CDR3 DNA follows: TGTGCCAGCAGCTTTGTAGCAGGCGAAGAAAAACTGTTTTTT. The V and J genes are TRBV11-2 and TRBJ1-4, with no clear D. Looked up from germline, CDR1 is SGHAT and CDR2 is FQNNGV. The CDR3 spans 14 residues. The ends were cut back, 3 bases at V and 8 bases at J, with 13 bases in the middle.

This clonotype has ten or more counts. The chain combines TRBV5-1 with TRBJ1-2; the match to TRBD1 covers 7 bases. The V gene's germline CDR1 is SGHRS and CDR2 YFSETQ. The length of the CDR3 is 12 residues. J was trimmed by 6 bases and V by 4 bases; bases with no gene match: 3. The CDR3 spells CASSATGDGYTF. The CDR3 nucleotides read TGCGCCAGCAGCGCAACAGGGGATGGCTACACCTTC.

This CDR3 reads CAWSVVWTGELFF. The CDR3 nucleotides read TGTGCCTGGAGTGTTGTGTGGACCGGGGAGCTGTTTTTT. V and J are TRBV30 and TRBJ2-2; D unclear. The CDR3 totals 13 residues. Germline CDR1 is GTSNPN and CDR2 is SVGIG (reference sequence). V was pared by 0 bases and J by 5 bases, with 7 bases between.

The rearrangement joins TRBV30 to TRBJ2-7; 8 bases are shared with TRBD2. This CDR3 contains 16 residues. V gave up 1 base and J gave up 4 bases; unmatched junction bases: 12. CDR1 is GTSNPN and CDR2 is SVGIG in the germline V gene (reference sequence). In nucleotides, the CDR3 is TGTGCCTGGAGTGAGTTATTCGGGACTAGTTGGTACGAGCAGTACTTC. The encoded protein is CAWSELFGTSWYEQYF.

In its sample, this clonotype was seen many times. The chain is built from TRBV2 and TRBJ1-4; tentative D call: TRBD1 (5 bases). CDR1 and CDR2 from the germline V gene are SNHLY and FYNNEI. V was clipped by 2 bases and J by 7 bases, with 14 bases between them. The CDR3 consists of 15 residues. CDR3 sequence: CASSERRQGREKLFF. CDR3 coding DNA: TGTGCCAGCAGTGAACGACGGCAGGGACGTGAAAAACTGTTTTTT. Variable domain in full (rest from reference TRBV2 and TRBJ1-4): EPEVTQTPSHQVTQMGQEVILRCVPISNHLYFYWYRQILGQKVEFLVSFYNNEISEKSEIFDDQFSVERPDGSNFTLKIRSTKLEDSAMYFCASSERRQGREKLFFGSGTQLSVL.

A remark on this clonotype: A read error may account for a junction end that differs from germline. The chain combines TRBV7-2 with TRBJ1-6; no clear D gene. The CDR3 is 15 residues long. Per the germline V gene, CDR1 is SGHTA and CDR2 is FQGNSA. The CDR3 sequence: CASSLGSSYNSPLRF. The DNA of the CDR3 is TGTGCCAGCAGCTTGGGGAGCTCCTATAATTCACCCCTCCGCTTT. Full variable domain (outside the CDR3, taken from reference TRBV7-2 and TRBJ1-6): GAGVSQSPSNKVTEKGKDVELRCDPISGHTALYWYRQSLGQGLEFLIYFQGNSAPDKSGLPSDRFSAERTGGSVSTLTIQRTQQEDSAVYLCASSLGSSYNSPLRFGNGTRLTVT.

On this clonotype itself: Given a far larger clone just one base away, this is likely a sequencing read error. V gene TRBV11-3 combines with J gene TRBJ2-4; 10 bases agree with TRBD1. The CDR3 length is 13 residues. Germline V lookup: CDR1 SGHNT, CDR2 YENEEA. The CDR3 DNA reads TGTGCCAGCAGAGGACAGGGGGAAAACACTCAGTACTTC. Its translation is CASRGQGENTQYF.

The J gene is TRBJ2-3, the V gene TRBV2; tentatively, D is TRBD2 (6 bases). CDR1 and CDR2 (germline): SNHLY, FYNNEI. The CDR3 length is 14 residues. Trimming removed 5 bases from V and 5 bases from J, with 14 bases in between. CDR3 loop: CASSLIGSGDTQYF. The DNA of the CDR3 is TGTGCCAGCAGTTTAATCGGGAGTGGAGATACGCAGTATTTT.

This clonotype was counted ten times or more. The gene calls are TRBV28 and TRBJ1-6, with D unresolved. Germline V CDR1 and CDR2: MDHEN, SYDVKM. With 6 bases removed from V and 9 bases from J, the gap between germline ends came to 18 bases. The CDR3 spans 15 residues. CDR3: CASRTSLGLLSPLHF. CDR3 DNA sequence: TGTGCCAGCAGGACATCGCTGGGCCTACTTTCACCCCTCCACTTT.

This clonotype has a count of ten or more. The chain carries TRBV3-1 and TRBJ2-2; D gene unclear. The CDR3 loop spans 13 amino acids. Germline CDR1 reads LGHDT; CDR2 reads YNNKEL (reference sequence). V lost 1 base to trimming and J lost 6 bases, with 6 bases between them. DNA for the CDR3: TGTGCCAGCAGCCAAGTTGGGGCCGGGGAGCTGTTTTTT. Translation gives CASSQVGAGELFF.

The chain employs TRBV27 and TRBJ2-7; D not certain. The CDR3 covers 14 residues. Between the trimmed V and J ends, which lost 2 bases and 3 bases, there was a span of 11 bases. CDR1 is MNHEY and CDR2 is SMNVEV in the germline V gene (reference sequence). For the CDR3, the DNA is TGTGCCAGCAGTTTAAGGGTAGGGCACTACGAGCAGTACTTC. The encoded protein is CASSLRVGHYEQYF.

This rearrangement joins TRBV6-1 to TRBJ1-6, with 11 bases matching TRBD1. CDR3 length: 15 residues. The germline V gene has CDR1 MNHNS and CDR2 SASEGT. Losses at the gene ends were 3 bases for V and 10 bases for J; bases not matched to a gene: 5. CDR3 nucleotides: TGTGCCAGCAGTGATGTGGGGACAGGGGGATCACCCCTCCACTTT. Protein: CASSDVGTGGSPLHF.

This clonotype has a handful of counts. The chain uses TRBV20-1 and TRBJ2-5; the D gene is possibly TRBD1 (6 bases). This CDR3 region has 12 residues. Germline CDR1 reads DFQATT; CDR2 reads SNEGSKA (reference sequence). Written as DNA, the CDR3 is TGCAGACCAAGGGGGTCCCAAGAGACCCAGTACTTC. This sequence encodes CRPRGSQETQYF.

The chain combines TRBV4-1 with TRBJ2-7; D gene unclear. Trimming took 4 bases from V and 6 from J, leaving 13 bases between them. Germline V gene sequence: CDR1 MGHRA, CDR2 YSYEKL. CDR3 length equals 13 residues. CDR3 amino acids: CASSLILYGEQYF. CDR3 DNA: TGCGCCAGCAGCCTAATCCTCTACGGCGAGCAGTACTTC.

V and J are TRBV24-1 and TRBJ2-2; D is possibly TRBD1 (6 bases). The germline V and J ends were trimmed by 4 bases and 0 bases, with 14 bases remaining between them. The CDR3 spans 17 residues. Germline V gene sequence: CDR1 KGHDR, CDR2 SFDVKD. CDR3 sequence reads: CATSESGQPANTGELFF. The DNA for the CDR3 is TGTGCCACCAGTGAATCCGGACAGCCAGCGAACACCGGGGAGCTGTTTTTT.

This clonotype was found a few times. The genes are TRBV20-1 and TRBJ2-2; no firm D call. The CDR3 runs to 13 residues. V was shortened by 3 bases and J by 6 bases, with 11 bases between the two germline ends. From germline, CDR1 is DFQATT and CDR2 SNEGSKA (reference sequence). The CDR3 nucleotides read TGCAGTGCTAGTTCCGGACGGTCCGGGGAGCTGTTTTTT. Its protein is CSASSGRSGELFF.

The CDR3 loop reads CASSRYQMDRGYIQYF. The CDR3, as DNA: TGTGCCAGCAGCCGTTACCAGATGGACAGGGGATACATTCAGTACTTC. This chain uses TRBV3-1 with TRBJ2-4; TRBD1 matches at 9 bases. The CDR3 is 16 residues long. V shed 4 bases, J shed 8 bases, and the junction held 12 bases outside the gene matches. The germline V gene has CDR1 LGHDT and CDR2 YNNKEL (reference sequence).

The J gene is TRBJ1-6, the V gene TRBV20-1; 7 positions match TRBD1. CDR3 length equals 13 residues. Per germline, CDR1 DFQATT and CDR2 SNEGSKA (reference sequence). Trimming at V came to 5 bases and at J to 7 bases, leaving 5 bases not matched to a gene. The CDR3: CSAWGQLNSPLHF. CDR3 DNA: TGCAGTGCTTGGGGACAGTTAAATTCACCCCTCCACTTT.

The rearrangement joins TRBV7-8 to TRBJ2-1, with D unclear. The germline gives CDR1 SGHVS, CDR2 FQNEAQ. Trimming removed 5 bases at V and 9 bases at J, with 14 bases between. The CDR3 runs to 13 residues. The CDR3 DNA reads as TGTGCCAGCAGCGGGCCGGCGGACGGTGAGCAGTTCTTC. Amino acid sequence: CASSGPADGEQFF.

A few counts support this clonotype. The chain joins TRBV20-1 to TRBJ2-2; TRBD2 matches 12 bases. Germline CDR1 DFQATT, CDR2 SNEGSKA (reference sequence). J was trimmed by 6 bases and V by 0 bases; bases with no gene match: 5. The CDR3 runs 16 residues. The CDR3 reads CSARDPSGRAAGELFF. CDR3 coding DNA: TGCAGTGCTAGAGACCCTAGCGGGAGGGCCGCCGGGGAGCTGTTTTTT.

This clonotype showed up just a few times. V and J are TRBV19 and TRBJ1-2, with D possibly matching TRBD1 (5 bases). V was pared by 6 bases and J by 6 bases, with 23 bases between. From germline, CDR1 is LNHDA and CDR2 SQIVND (reference sequence). The CDR3 is made up of 16 amino acids. DNA of the CDR3: TGTGCCAGTAGACGACAATCCGGGACTCTCATCAATGGCTACACCTTC. Its translation: CASRRQSGTLINGYTF.

This clonotype turned up a few times. CDR3 nucleotides: TGCAGCGTTATCGGGAGAGGGGAGCTGTTTTTT. It translates to CSVIGRGELFF. The gene calls are TRBV29-1 and TRBJ2-2; D is possibly TRBD2 (6 bases). V lost 5 bases to trimming and J lost 8 bases, with 9 bases between them. CDR3 length: 11 residues. Germline lookup yields CDR1 SQVTM and CDR2 ANQGSEA.

This clonotype was counted between two and nine times. The chain recombines TRBV5-1 with TRBJ2-7; the match to TRBD1 covers 8 bases. There are 13 residues in the CDR3. V lost 4 bases, J lost 6 bases, and 6 bases stayed unmatched. Germline V lookup: CDR1 SGHRS, CDR2 YFSETQ. CDR3 residues: CASSTTGDREQYF. Written as DNA, the CDR3 is TGCGCCAGCAGCACGACAGGGGACCGCGAGCAGTACTTC. Using reference TRBV5-1 and TRBJ2-7 for the parts outside the CDR3, the full variable domain is KAGVTQTPRYLIKTRGQQVTLSCSPISGHRSVSWYQQTPGQGLQFLFEYFSETQRNKGNFPGRFSGRQFSNSRSEMNVSTLELGDSALYLCASSTTGDREQYFGPGTRLTVT.

This chain's CDR3 is CASSIGRGNQPQHF. Here the CDR3 DNA reads TGTGCCAGTAGTATCGGCAGGGGCAATCAGCCCCAGCATTTT. The rearrangement links TRBV19 to TRBJ1-5, with D maybe TRBD1 (5 bases). Trimming stripped 3 bases from V and 2 bases from J, with 8 bases between. The CDR3 spans 14 residues. Germline V gives CDR1 LNHDA, CDR2 SQIVND (reference sequence). The full variable domain, in which reference TRBV19 and TRBJ1-5 provide the parts outside the CDR3, is DGGITQSPKYLFRKEGQNVTLSCEQNLNHDAMYWYRQDPGQGLRLIYYSQIVNDFQKGDIAEGYSVSREKKESFPLTVTSAQKNPTAFYLCASSIGRGNQPQHFGDGTRLSIL.

CDR3 sequence reads: CSACPTGGDYGYTF. CDR3 coding DNA: TGCAGTGCTTGCCCGACAGGGGGTGACTATGGCTACACCTTC. The chain links TRBV20-1 to TRBJ1-2; TRBD1 matches 9 bases. Germline CDR1 reads DFQATT; CDR2 reads SNEGSKA (reference sequence). V shed 5 bases and J 3 bases; nucleotides not matched to a gene: 7. The CDR3 is made up of 14 amino acids.

This clonotype was counted a few times. The gene calls are TRBV20-1 and TRBJ2-7; TRBD1 matches at 9 bases. The CDR3 extends over 13 amino acids. From germline, CDR1 is DFQATT and CDR2 SNEGSKA (reference sequence). With V trimmed by 4 bases and J by 3 bases, 4 bases remained unmatched. CDR3 residues: CSAKWDRVYEQYF. CDR3 nucleotides: TGCAGTGCTAAATGGGACAGGGTCTACGAGCAGTACTTC.